These 24 T cell receptor beta chains came from one sample sequenced in a study of graft-versus-host responses after intestinal transplantation. These receptors lack a known antigen. Generated by immunoSEQ multiplex PCR, the TCRdb table keeps only in-frame clones and is missing some. The sample contains 90,000 to 150,000 clones, 90% to 95% of which appear only once. The input for sequencing was unstimulated CD8+ T cells sorted from spleen or lymph node cells, taken before intestinal transplant. These receptors originate from a human donor who received an intestinal transplant.

The rearrangement links TRBV11-1 to TRBJ2-7, with 7 bases that match TRBD2. V lost 5 bases and J lost 5; bases outside the gene matches: 6. CDR1 and CDR2 from the germline V gene are SGHAT and FQDESV (reference sequence). The CDR3 totals 13 residues. The CDR3 coding sequence is TGTGCCAGCAGCCGCATAGCGGGTAACGAGCAGTACTTC. Translation: CASSRIAGNEQYF.

V and J are TRBV5-6 and TRBJ2-1, with D hard to call. V dropped 4 bases and J dropped 5 bases, with 13 bases sitting between them. Germline CDR1 is SGHDT and CDR2 is YYEEEE. The length of the CDR3 is 14 residues. The CDR3 DNA is TGTGCCAGCAGCCCGGGCCATAAGAACAATGAGCAGTTCTTC. It codes for CASSPGHKNNEQFF.

The chain uses TRBV5-1 and TRBJ1-1, with 9 bases aligning to TRBD1. Germline CDR1 reads SGHRS; CDR2 reads YFSETQ. The CDR3 contains 17 residues. Trimming at V came to 4 bases and at J to 6 bases, leaving 16 bases not matched to a gene. The CDR3 sequence is CASSNTLHGQGPAEAFF. The CDR3 DNA reads TGCGCCAGCAGCAATACACTACATGGACAGGGGCCTGCTGAAGCTTTCTTT.

This chain joins TRBV28 and TRBJ2-1; a weak D match, TRBD1 (5 bases). The V and J ends lost 8 bases and 7 bases respectively, with 21 bases between them. The V gene's germline CDR1 is MDHEN and CDR2 SYDVKM. The CDR3 consists of 15 residues. The CDR3 bases are TGTGCCAGCTCTATATTCCAGGGTACCCTTAATGAGCAGTTCTTC. Encoded protein: CASSIFQGTLNEQFF.

The genes are TRBV28 and TRBJ1-5; D possibly corresponds to TRBD1 (5 bases). The CDR3 totals 18 residues. Looked up from germline, CDR1 is MDHEN and CDR2 is SYDVKM. V was clipped by 1 base and J by 0 bases, with 16 bases between them. DNA for the CDR3: TGTGCCAGCAGTTTATCGTCCAGGGTAGTTAGTAGCAATCAGCCCCAGCATTTT. Translation gives CASSLSSRVVSSNQPQHF.

The chain uses TRBV2 and TRBJ1-1; 11 positions match TRBD1. This CDR3 has 15 amino acids. CDR1 is SNHLY and CDR2 is FYNNEI in the germline V gene. Germline trimming cut 8 bases from V and 4 bases from J; bases unmatched to any gene: 9. The CDR3 reads CASPRAGTGGTEAFF. DNA for the CDR3: TGTGCCAGCCCCCGTGCGGGGACAGGGGGCACTGAAGCTTTCTTT.

The CDR3 DNA reads TGTGCCACCAGCAGAGATCTAAGCACAGTAAACATTCAGTACTTC. Translation gives CATSRDLSTVNIQYF. The chain combines TRBV15 with TRBJ2-4; D not resolved. The CDR3 totals 15 residues. Germline V gene lookup returns CDR1 LNHNV and CDR2 YYDKDF (reference sequence). The V gene lost 0 bases and the J gene lost 6 bases, with 12 bases spanning the gap.

The rearrangement joins TRBV29-1 to TRBJ2-7, with D perhaps matching TRBD1 (5 bases). The CDR3 covers 14 residues. V was cut by 3 bases and J by 2 bases, with 14 bases left in between. Looked up from germline, CDR1 is SQVTM and CDR2 is ANQGSEA. The CDR3 is CSVEARAFPYEQYF. The CDR3 DNA reads TGCAGCGTTGAGGCCAGGGCCTTTCCCTACGAGCAGTACTTC.

The chain couples TRBV30 to TRBJ2-3; D is unresolved. The germline V gene encodes CDR1 GTSNPN and CDR2 SVGIG (reference sequence). This CDR3 contains 13 residues. V lost 0 bases, J lost 2 bases, and 6 bases lay in between. CDR3 protein: CAWSVFTTDTQYF. CDR3 DNA sequence: TGTGCCTGGAGTGTATTCACCACAGATACGCAGTATTTT. Drawing the rest from reference TRBV30 and TRBJ2-3, the complete variable domain is SQTIHQWPATLVQPVGSPLSLECTVEGTSNPNLYWYRQAAGRGLQLLFYSVGIGQISSEVPQNLSASRPQDRQFILSSKKLLLSDSGFYLCAWSVFTTDTQYFGPGTRLTVL.

This rearrangement joins TRBV27 to TRBJ2-7; the D gene could be TRBD1 or TRBD2 (5 bases each). Trimming removed 3 bases from V and 3 bases from J, with 15 bases in between. The CDR3 length is 15 residues. Germline V gene sequence: CDR1 MNHEY, CDR2 SMNVEV (reference sequence). CDR3 residues: CASSFLGTEVYEQYF. The CDR3 nucleotides read TGTGCCAGCAGTTTCTTAGGGACCGAGGTCTACGAGCAGTACTTC.

The chain uses TRBV27 and TRBJ1-1; D is undetermined. The CDR3 contains 14 residues. V gave up 6 bases and J gave up 0 bases, with 11 bases separating them. Germline assignment: CDR1 MNHEY and CDR2 SMNVEV (reference sequence). The CDR3 bases are TGTGCCAGCAGCCCTCTACCTTTGAACACTGAAGCTTTCTTT. This codes for CASSPLPLNTEAFF.

The chain is built from TRBV6-6 and TRBJ1-5; no clear D. From germline, CDR1 is MNHNY and CDR2 SVGAGI (reference sequence). Trimming removed 5 bases at V and 0 bases at J, with 5 bases between. The CDR3 extends over 13 amino acids. The CDR3 DNA follows: TGTGCCAGCAGTCCCAATAGCAATCAGCCCCAGCATTTT. Its translation: CASSPNSNQPQHF.

The chain combines TRBV7-9 with TRBJ2-1, with 7 bases lining up with TRBD1. The ends lost 7 bases at V and 5 bases at J; junction bases unmatched: 5. Germline assignment: CDR1 SEHNR and CDR2 FQNEAQ (reference sequence). The CDR3 is made up of 13 amino acids. The CDR3 coding sequence is TGTGCCAGCACGGACGGGACAGACAATGAGCAGTTCTTC. This sequence encodes CASTDGTDNEQFF.

The rearrangement links TRBV5-4 to TRBJ1-1, with 7 nucleotides matching TRBD1. Unmatched junction bases numbered 6, after V lost 0 bases and J lost 1 base. The CDR3 has 16 residues. CDR1 is SGHNT and CDR2 is YYREEE in the germline V gene (reference sequence). This CDR3 is CASSLELTGRNTEAFF. The DNA of the CDR3 is TGTGCCAGCAGCTTGGAGCTGACAGGGAGGAACACTGAAGCTTTCTTT.

The chain uses TRBV28 and TRBJ1-5, with D perhaps TRBD1 (6 bases). The germline V gene encodes CDR1 MDHEN and CDR2 SYDVKM. Trimming took 4 bases from V and 3 from J, leaving 16 bases between them. The length of the CDR3 is 16 residues. CDR3 loop: CASSWQGQPFNQPQHF. CDR3 bases: TGTGCCAGCAGTTGGCAGGGGCAACCCTTCAATCAGCCCCAGCATTTT. The entire variable domain, with the rest obtained from reference TRBV28 and TRBJ1-5, is as follows: DVKVTQSSRYLVKRTGEKVFLECVQDMDHENMFWYRQDPGLGLRLIYFSYDVKMKEKGDIPEGYSVSREKKERFSLILESASTNQTSMYLCASSWQGQPFNQPQHFGDGTRLSIL.

This chain connects TRBV9 to TRBJ1-2; D is possibly TRBD1 (6 bases). The CDR3 is 17 residues long. CDR1 and CDR2 (germline): SGDLS, YYNGEE. The germline V and J ends were trimmed by 3 bases and 3 bases, with 21 bases remaining between them. CDR3 in amino acids: CASSGHRVNLPDYGYTF. CDR3 sequence (DNA): TGTGCCAGCAGCGGACACAGGGTGAATCTTCCTGACTATGGCTACACCTTC. The full variable domain, with the rest looked up from reference TRBV9 and TRBJ1-2, is DSGVTQTPKHLITATGQRVTLRCSPRSGDLSVYWYQQSLDQGLQFLIQYYNGEERAKGNILERFSAQQFPDLHSELNLSSLELGDSALYFCASSGHRVNLPDYGYTFGSGTRLTVV.

The chain recombines TRBV6-6 with TRBJ1-5; D possibly corresponds to TRBD1 (5 bases). The CDR3 totals 15 residues. The V and J ends lost 6 bases and 1 base respectively, with 13 bases between them. In germline, CDR1 is MNHNY, CDR2 SVGAGI (reference sequence). CDR3 amino acids: CASSHPRDSNQPQHF. The DNA for the CDR3 is TGTGCCAGCAGCCACCCCCGGGACAGCAATCAGCCCCAGCATTTT.

The table lists this clone with a few counts. The rearrangement joins TRBV19 to TRBJ2-7; possible D gene TRBD1, 5 bases. The CDR3 consists of 14 residues. CDR1 and CDR2 from the germline V gene are LNHDA and SQIVND (reference sequence). The V and J ends lost 8 bases and 0 bases respectively, with 14 bases between them. The DNA for the CDR3 is TGTGCCAGTTCACGGACATCTCTCTCCTACGAGCAGTACTTC. Residues: CASSRTSLSYEQYF.

The chain recombines TRBV19 with TRBJ1-2, with D possibly TRBD1 on 5 matching bases. V lost 6 bases, J lost 2 bases, and 16 bases lay in between. Germline loops: CDR1 LNHDA, CDR2 SQIVND (reference sequence). This CDR3 region has 15 residues. Here the CDR3 DNA reads TGTGCCAGTAGCGTTTCTTCGACAGCCAACTATGGCTACACCTTC. This sequence encodes CASSVSSTANYGYTF.

The chain recombines TRBV4-1 with TRBJ1-1; D gene uncertain. Germline V CDR1 and CDR2: MGHRA, YSYEKL. The CDR3 runs to 13 residues. V gave up 0 bases and J gave up 2 bases, with 4 bases separating them. The CDR3 nucleotides are TGCGCCAGCAGCCAAGATGGTAACACTGAAGCTTTCTTT. It yields the protein CASSQDGNTEAFF.

V usage is TRBV7-6 and J usage is TRBJ2-5, with 7 positions matching TRBD2. The CDR3 spans 14 residues. Germline trimming cut 3 bases from V and 5 bases from J; bases unmatched to any gene: 6. Germline values: CDR1 SGHVS, CDR2 FNYEAQ. Here the CDR3 DNA reads TGTGCCAGCAGCTTCGGCGGGAGCGGTGAGACCCAGTACTTC. It specifies CASSFGGSGETQYF.

This chain links TRBV6-5 with TRBJ2-7; D is unclear. V lost 5 bases and J lost 5, with 10 bases in between. The CDR3 runs to 12 residues. Looked up from germline, CDR1 is MNHEY and CDR2 is SVGAGI. The CDR3 region is CASSEAGHEQYF. In DNA form, the CDR3 reads TGTGCCAGCAGTGAAGCTGGCCACGAGCAGTACTTC.

The chain uses TRBV6-1 and TRBJ1-5, with a tentative D call TRBD1 (5 bases). The CDR3 covers 14 residues. The V end lost 1 base, the J end lost 11 bases, and 15 bases lay between the germline ends. The germline gives CDR1 MNHNS, CDR2 SASEGT. CDR3 nucleotides: TGTGCCAGCAGTGAAGAATTGGAGGGGACGACCCAGCATTTT. The encoded protein is CASSEELEGTTQHF.

The chain carries TRBV5-6 and TRBJ1-1; perhaps TRBD1 as D (6 bases). Trimming shortened V by 2 bases and J by 3 bases, and 11 bases separated the two germline ends. This CDR3 spans 14 amino acids. The germline V gene has CDR1 SGHDT and CDR2 YYEEEE. The CDR3 DNA reads as TGTGCCAGCAGCTTCAAATACAGGGACACTGAAGCTTTCTTT. Translated, it gives CASSFKYRDTEAFF. Drawing the rest from reference TRBV5-6 and TRBJ1-1, the complete variable domain is DAGVTQSPTHLIKTRGQQVTLRCSPKSGHDTVSWYQQALGQGPQFIFQYYEEEERQRGNFPDRFSGHQFPNYSSELNVNALLLGDSALYLCASSFKYRDTEAFFGQGTRLTVV.